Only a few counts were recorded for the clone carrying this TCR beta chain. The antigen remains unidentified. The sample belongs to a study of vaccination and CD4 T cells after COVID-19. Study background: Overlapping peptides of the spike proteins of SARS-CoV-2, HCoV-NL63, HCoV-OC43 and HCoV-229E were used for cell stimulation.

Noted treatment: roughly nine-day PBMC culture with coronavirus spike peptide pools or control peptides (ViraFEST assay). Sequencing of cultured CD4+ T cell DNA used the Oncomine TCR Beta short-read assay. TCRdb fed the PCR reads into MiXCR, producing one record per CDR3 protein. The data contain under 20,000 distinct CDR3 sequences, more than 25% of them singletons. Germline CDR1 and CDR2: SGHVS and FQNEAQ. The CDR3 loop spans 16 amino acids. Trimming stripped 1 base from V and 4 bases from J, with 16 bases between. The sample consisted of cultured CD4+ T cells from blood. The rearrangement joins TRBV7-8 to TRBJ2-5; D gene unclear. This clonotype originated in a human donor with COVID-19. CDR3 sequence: CASSLDLPSRSETQYF. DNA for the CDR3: TGTGCCAGCAGCTTAGATCTGCCGTCTAGGTCAGAGACCCAGTACTTC.